Shown below are 28 T cell receptor beta chains from a single sample sequenced in a study of blood T cell repertoires in COVID-19. The data were produced by immunoSEQ multiplex PCR, yet TCRdb's version contains in-frame clones alone and is incomplete. The sample holds 200,000 or so clones; roughly nine tenths are singletons and the top ten take 0.65% to 0.95%. What was sequenced was peripheral blood. The source of these receptors is a woman between 65 and 79 years old with acute or convalescent COVID-19.

The chain joins TRBV7-2 to TRBJ2-7; a possible D gene is TRBD2 (5 bases). The V end lost 0 bases, the J end lost 2 bases, and 23 bases lay between the germline ends. Germline V lookup: CDR1 SGHTA, CDR2 FQGNSA. The CDR3 length is 19 residues. The CDR3 nucleotides read TGTGCCAGCAGCTTAGCCGCCCTCGGGGTGGGATTAAGTACCTACGAGCAGTACTTC. As protein: CASSLAALGVGLSTYEQYF. Full variable domain (remainder filled in from reference TRBV7-2 and TRBJ2-7): GAGVSQSPSNKVTEKGKDVELRCDPISGHTALYWYRQSLGQGLEFLIYFQGNSAPDKSGLPSDRFSAERTGGSVSTLTIQRTQQEDSAVYLCASSLAALGVGLSTYEQYFGPGTRLTVT.

This clone was found once. The V gene is TRBV14, the J gene TRBJ2-1; D remains ambiguous. Germline V gene lookup returns CDR1 SGHDN and CDR2 FVKESK. The CDR3 covers 15 residues. The V and J ends lost 4 bases and 0 bases respectively, with 10 bases between them. CDR3 in DNA: TGTGCCAGCAGCCTTGACCGGAGCTCCTACAATGAGCAGTTCTTC. Encoded protein: CASSLDRSSYNEQFF.

The CDR3 bases are TGTGCCAGTAGCTGGACAGGGGCGCCAGAGACCCAGTACTTC. Protein product: CASSWTGAPETQYF. The chain combines TRBV19 with TRBJ2-5; 9 bases align to TRBD1. The CDR3 is 14 residues long. Germline V lookup: CDR1 LNHDA, CDR2 SQIVND (reference sequence). The V segment lost 6 bases and the J segment 4 bases; nucleotides outside the gene matches: 6.

Comment on this clone: The sample contains more than one DNA sequence encoding this CDR3. This chain connects TRBV5-1 to TRBJ1-5, with TRBD1 matching over 10 bases. The germline CDR1 and CDR2 sequences are SGHRS and YFSETQ. V gave up 3 bases and J gave up 4 bases; unmatched junction bases: 1. This CDR3 is built from 14 residues. The DNA of the CDR3 is TGCGCCAGCAGCTCGGGACAGGGGAATCAGCCCCAGCATTTT. It encodes CASSSGQGNQPQHF.

This clone was detected only once. The rearrangement links TRBV5-1 to TRBJ2-2, with D maybe TRBD2 (7 bases). Trimming stripped 1 base from V and 0 bases from J, with 10 bases between. The CDR3 extends over 16 amino acids. Germline V CDR1 and CDR2: SGHRS, YFSETQ. This CDR3 reads CASSLSGGPNTGELFF. The DNA of the CDR3 is TGCGCCAGCAGCTTGTCCGGGGGGCCGAACACCGGGGAGCTGTTTTTT.

This chain links TRBV7-3 with TRBJ1-2; 7 nucleotides align to TRBD1. Looked up from germline, CDR1 is SGHTA and CDR2 is FQGTGA. This CDR3 has 15 amino acids. V was pared by 1 base and J by 4 bases, with 6 bases of the junction left unmatched. CDR3 coding DNA: TGTGCCAGCAGCTTAATGAGGGGGCGCGCCTATGGCTACACCTTC. It translates to CASSLMRGRAYGYTF.

V and J are TRBV5-4 and TRBJ1-2, with 7 bases fitting TRBD1. Germline-derived CDR1 and CDR2 are SGHNT and YYREEE (reference sequence). This CDR3 has 13 residues. Losses at the gene ends were 4 bases for V and 4 bases for J; bases not matched to a gene: 4. CDR3 protein: CASSITGVYGYTF. The DNA for the CDR3 is TGTGCCAGCAGCATAACAGGGGTCTATGGCTACACCTTC.

V gene TRBV3-1 (or the pseudogene TRBV3-2) combines with J gene TRBJ1-1; TRBD1 might be the D (5 bases). Trimming cost V 5 bases and J 7 bases, with 14 bases left between them. The CDR3 is made up of 13 amino acids. Germline loops: CDR1 LGHDT, CDR2 YNNKEL (reference sequence). The CDR3, as DNA: TGTGCCAGCAGCTCGTTCAGGGTGAGTGAAGCTTTCTTT. It is translated as CASSSFRVSEAFF.

CDR3 sequence reads: CASRRTGQGSNEQYF. The CDR3 DNA is TGTGCCAGCAGGCGTACCGGACAGGGCAGCAACGAGCAGTACTTC. The gene calls are TRBV2 and TRBJ2-7; 8 bases are shared with TRBD1. The CDR3 contains 15 residues. V lost 6 bases, J lost 5 bases, and 12 bases stayed unmatched. CDR1 and CDR2 from the germline V gene are SNHLY and FYNNEI.

This chain links TRBV9 with TRBJ2-1, with 9 positions matching TRBD2. After removal of 7 bases from V and 5 bases from J, the junction contained 22 bases not matched to a gene. This CDR3 spans 19 amino acids. CDR1 is SGDLS and CDR2 is YYNGEE in the germline V gene. The CDR3 here is CASPHKQLAGERENNEQFF. The CDR3 nucleotides are TGTGCCAGCCCGCATAAGCAGTTAGCGGGAGAGAGGGAGAACAATGAGCAGTTCTTC.

The chain joins TRBV19 to TRBJ2-3, with D perhaps TRBD2 (5 bases). Germline CDR1 reads LNHDA; CDR2 reads SQIVND (reference sequence). The V end lost 8 bases, the J end lost 5 bases, and 11 bases lay between the germline ends. This CDR3 region has 12 residues. CDR3 in DNA: TGTGCCAGTCGCCCCGCGGGAGATACGCAGTATTTT. It yields the protein CASRPAGDTQYF.

The table lists this clone with a few counts. J is TRBJ2-2 and V is TRBV19; D is perhaps TRBD1 (6 bases). Deletions cut 5 bases from V and 6 bases from J, with 10 bases between. This CDR3 is built from 13 residues. Germline V gene lookup returns CDR1 LNHDA and CDR2 SQIVND (reference sequence). The CDR3 region has the DNA TGTGCCAGTAGTGCAACAGGGTCCGGGGAGCTGTTTTTT. Protein product: CASSATGSGELFF.

The chain combines TRBV2 with TRBJ2-1, with a tentative D call TRBD1 (6 bases). The germline gives CDR1 SNHLY, CDR2 FYNNEI. There are 14 residues in the CDR3. The V and J ends lost 10 bases and 5 bases respectively, with 18 bases between them. The CDR3 region has the DNA TGTGCCACCCACCTAGTGGGGGCCCACAATGAGCAGTTCTTC. It is translated as CATHLVGAHNEQFF.

The chain uses TRBV3-1 (or the pseudogene TRBV3-2) and TRBJ2-3; 8 bases map to TRBD2. After removal of 6 bases from V and 0 bases from J, the junction contained 5 bases not matched to a gene. CDR1 is LGHDT and CDR2 is YNNKEL in the germline V gene (reference sequence). This CDR3 region has 15 residues. CDR3 amino acids: CASRDRGGSTDTQYF. CDR3 DNA sequence: TGTGCCAGCAGGGATCGGGGGGGTAGCACAGATACGCAGTATTTT.

J is TRBJ2-2 and V is TRBV10-3, with a possible D match to TRBD2 (6 bases). The germline gives CDR1 ENHRY, CDR2 SYGVKD. Trimming left V 7 bases short and J 1 base short, with 10 bases between. The CDR3 runs 14 residues. The CDR3 DNA reads TGTGCCATCAACGGCGGGGTGAACACCGGGGAGCTGTTTTTT. Encoded protein: CAINGGVNTGELFF.

This sequence joins TRBV9 and TRBJ1-1; D remains unclear. Trimming removed 3 bases at V and 6 bases at J, with 15 bases between. Germline CDR1 and CDR2: SGDLS and YYNGEE. The CDR3 contains 14 residues. For the CDR3, the DNA is TGTGCCAGCAGCGCTGTGACCGGCGGCGCTGAAGCTTTCTTT. Residues: CASSAVTGGAEAFF.

The rearrangement uses TRBV19 and TRBJ2-7; TRBD2 matches 7 bases. From germline, CDR1 is LNHDA and CDR2 SQIVND (reference sequence). The ends lost 3 bases at V and 4 bases at J; junction bases unmatched: 9. The CDR3 has 15 residues. For the CDR3, the DNA is TGTGCCAGTAGTATTACGGGAGGAGGTATATACGAGCAGTACTTC. The encoded protein is CASSITGGGIYEQYF.

The rearrangement joins TRBV2 to TRBJ2-1; D is perhaps TRBD1 (6 bases). Germline lookup yields CDR1 SNHLY and CDR2 FYNNEI. The CDR3 spans 15 residues. Trimming pared 6 bases from V and 6 bases from J, leaving 18 bases between. The DNA for the CDR3 is TGTGCCAGCAGGACAGGTACGGGAATGTCCAATGAGCAGTTCTTC. This sequence encodes CASRTGTGMSNEQFF.

This clone was found once. The CDR3: CASSEGRTGGLWTEAFF. Written as DNA, the CDR3 is TGTGCCAGCAGTGAGGGGAGGACAGGGGGTCTTTGGACTGAAGCTTTCTTT. The chain is built from TRBV6-1 and TRBJ1-1, with 10 bases fitting TRBD1. Germline V gene lookup returns CDR1 MNHNS and CDR2 SASEGT. The CDR3 has 17 amino acids. V dropped 3 bases and J dropped 5; count of bases not matched to a gene: 12.

CDR3: CAKLSGANVLTF. The DNA for the CDR3 is TGTGCTAAGCTTTCTGGGGCCAACGTCCTGACTTTC. This chain links TRBV7-7 with TRBJ2-6; D gene ambiguous. This CDR3 is built from 12 residues. Looked up from germline, CDR1 is SSHAT and CDR2 is FNYEAQ (reference sequence).

J is TRBJ1-5 and V is TRBV16, with 9 bases matching TRBD1. Losses at the gene ends were 0 bases for V and 2 bases for J; bases not matched to a gene: 8. Germline CDR1 reads KGHSY; CDR2 reads FQNENV. There are 18 residues in the CDR3. The CDR3 loop reads CASSQSLGTGLGNQPQHF. DNA of the CDR3: TGTGCCAGCAGCCAATCGCTTGGGACAGGGCTGGGCAATCAGCCCCAGCATTTT.

The rearrangement links TRBV14 to TRBJ1-1, with D hard to call. Trimming removed 2 bases from V and 5 bases from J, with 9 bases in between. Germline CDR1 SGHDN, CDR2 FVKESK. This CDR3 region has 13 residues. The CDR3 sequence is CASSQNGFTEAFF. The CDR3 DNA is TGTGCCAGCAGCCAAAACGGTTTTACTGAAGCTTTCTTT.

V and J are TRBV2 and TRBJ1-1, with 7 bases identical to TRBD1. Germline CDR1 is SNHLY and CDR2 is FYNNEI. After removal of 5 bases from V and 4 bases from J, the junction contained 4 bases not matched to a gene. CDR3 length equals 13 residues. This CDR3 is CASSKTGTTEAFF. The CDR3 DNA sequence: TGTGCCAGCAGTAAGACAGGGACCACTGAAGCTTTCTTT.

The chain recombines TRBV15 with TRBJ2-2; the match to TRBD2 covers 8 bases. Germline CDR1 and CDR2: LNHNV and YYDKDF (reference sequence). The CDR3 sequence is 16 residues long. V was clipped by 0 bases and J by 2 bases; unmatched bases: 2. CDR3 nucleotide sequence: TGTGCCACCAGCAGAGAGAGCGGGGGCAACACCGGGGAGCTGTTTTTT. Translation: CATSRESGGNTGELFF.

The chain recombines TRBV6-5 with TRBJ1-2, with D possibly being TRBD1 (5 bases). The CDR3 consists of 14 residues. Germline V gives CDR1 MNHEY, CDR2 SVGAGI. With 5 bases removed from V and 6 bases from J, the gap between germline ends came to 16 bases. The CDR3 reads CASSPAVKGNGYTF. As DNA, the CDR3 is TGTGCCAGCAGTCCCGCGGTAAAGGGGAATGGCTACACCTTC.

The rearrangement links TRBV5-1 to TRBJ2-3; no clear D. With 6 bases removed from V and 0 bases from J, the gap between germline ends came to 8 bases. Germline-derived CDR1 and CDR2 are SGHRS and YFSETQ. The CDR3 has 13 residues. The CDR3: CASKAVSTDTQYF. The CDR3, as DNA: TGCGCCAGCAAGGCGGTTAGCACAGATACGCAGTATTTT.

The gene calls are TRBV7-6 and TRBJ1-6; D may be TRBD1 (6 bases). With 1 base removed from V and 5 bases from J, the gap between germline ends came to 9 bases. Germline assignment: CDR1 SGHVS and CDR2 FNYEAQ. The CDR3 sequence is 15 residues long. CDR3 bases: TGTGCCAGCAGCTTAGAGGACAGAAATAATTCACCCCTCCACTTT. Amino acid sequence: CASSLEDRNNSPLHF.

This chain connects TRBV25-1 to TRBJ2-3; D remains unclear. V was clipped by 3 bases and J by 3 bases, with 13 bases between them. The CDR3 length is 15 residues. Germline loops: CDR1 MGHDK, CDR2 SYGVNS. The CDR3 reads CASSDELTRTDTQYF. The CDR3 DNA reads TGTGCCAGCAGTGACGAGTTGACGAGGACAGATACGCAGTATTTT.